The T cell receptor beta chain under discussion was sequenced for a study of cytomegalovirus exposure and HLA in healthy donors. Study summary: Earlier results showed approximately 110 million unique TCR beta sequences derived from approximately 180 million T cells. Overall study results and limits: Clonal expansion was found to be greater in HLA-associated TCR beta chains than in equally common others in a later analysis. Available immune exposure information covered CMV serostatus only. A previous analysis found most TCR beta V segments productive roughly 87% or roughly 30% of the time.

The PCR had 60 Vbeta and 13 Jbeta primers. Data came from immunoSEQ multiplex PCR; TCRdb stores just in-frame clones and leaves some out. The sample lists 200,000 or so clones; about two thirds were seen once. The CDR3 has 13 amino acids. Looked up from germline, CDR1 is SGHRS and CDR2 is YFSETQ. V gave up 4 bases and J gave up 6 bases; unmatched junction bases: 6. Comments on this clone: Its antigen is unknown.

The receptor comes from a man aged 40-49 years in good health and CMV-seropositive. The chain has TRBV5-1 and TRBJ2-7; 8 nucleotides align to TRBD1. Sequenced sample: PBMCs. CDR3 sequence: CASSKGTGGEQYF. The CDR3 bases are TGCGCCAGCAGCAAGGGCACAGGGGGCGAGCAGTACTTC.